One sample yielded the 20 T cell receptor beta chains listed below, sequenced in a study of beta chain features in type 1 diabetes. Every isolated RNA sample was fully reverse transcribed, so sequencing captured expressed TCRB transcripts. Repertoires were generated with immunoSEQ multiplex PCR, while TCRdb's copy carries only in-frame clones and drops some. The sample carries almost 250,000 clones, 13% to 15% recorded once. Specimen: naive CD4+ T cells from blood. These receptors were collected from a middle-aged woman in good health.

This sequence joins TRBV18 and TRBJ1-5; possibly TRBD1 for D (5 bases). Germline CDR1 is KGHSH and CDR2 is LQKENI. The CDR3 has 13 residues. The V end was cut by 4 bases, the J end by 5 bases, with 9 bases between. CDR3 amino acids: CASSLQVDQPQHF. The CDR3 DNA reads as TGTGCCAGCTCACTACAGGTTGATCAGCCCCAGCATTTT.

This rearrangement joins TRBV18 to TRBJ2-7; D is ambiguous. CDR1 KGHSH and CDR2 LQKENI come from the germline V gene. The V and J ends lost 4 bases and 5 bases respectively, with 9 bases between them. This CDR3 has 12 residues. CDR3 bases: TGTGCCAGCTCACTGCTCGAGGACGAGCAGTACTTC. Translating gives CASSLLEDEQYF.

Of note for this clone: With a much larger clone just one base away, this may be a read error. The CDR3 DNA follows: TGTGCCAGCAGCTTGACAGGATCGCAGACCCAGTACTTC. Translated, it gives CASSLTGSQTQYF. The chain employs TRBV7-2 and TRBJ2-5, with D maybe TRBD1 (6 bases). The CDR3 length is 13 residues. From germline, CDR1 is SGHTA and CDR2 FQGNSA. V gave up 3 bases and J gave up 6 bases, with 11 bases separating them.

V and J are TRBV12-5 and TRBJ2-2; D gene uncertain. CDR3 length: 15 residues. Per germline, CDR1 LGHNT and CDR2 FRNRAP. Trimming pared 3 bases from V and 1 base from J, leaving 9 bases between. CDR3 bases: TGTGCTAGTGGTTTTCTCCAACAGAACACCGGGGAGCTGTTTTTT. This sequence encodes CASGFLQQNTGELFF. Full variable domain (outside the CDR3, taken from reference TRBV12-5 and TRBJ2-2): DARVTQTPRHKVTEMGQEVTMRCQPILGHNTVFWYRQTMMQGLELLAYFRNRAPLDDSGMPKDRFSAEMPDATLATLKIQPSEPRDSAVYFCASGFLQQNTGELFFGEGSRLTVL.

This clone turned up a few times. The rearrangement links TRBV21-1 to TRBJ2-3; the table's TRBD2 call for D was not verified on the DNA. TRBV21-1 is given as a pseudogene. This CDR3 is 18 amino acids long. The chain's CDR3 is CASSSPPPTSGGTDTQYF. In nucleotides, the CDR3 is TGTGCCAGCAGCAGCCCTCCGCCGACTAGCGGGGGAACAGATACGCAGTATTTT.

A few counts support this clone. V is TRBV5-1 and J is TRBJ2-2; 10 bases match TRBD2. Per the germline V gene, CDR1 is SGHRS and CDR2 is YFSETQ. This CDR3 has 15 amino acids. Trimming took 7 bases from V and 6 from J; bases not matched to a gene: 9. CDR3 protein: CASSRTSGASGELFF. DNA of the CDR3: TGCGCCAGCTCCCGAACTAGCGGGGCTTCCGGGGAGCTGTTTTTT.

This clone has only a few counts. V is TRBV9 and J is TRBJ2-5, with D unclear. The V gene's germline CDR1 is SGDLS and CDR2 YYNGEE. The ends were cut back, 0 bases at V and 5 bases at J, with 20 bases in the middle. The CDR3 has 17 residues. CDR3 sequence (DNA): TGTGCCAGCAGCGTAGCTGAAGGCCGCTCAGGTGCGGAGACCCAGTACTTC. Amino acids: CASSVAEGRSGAETQYF.

This clone came up a few times. Other nucleotide sequences from this sample produce the same CDR3. This chain links TRBV6-6 with TRBJ2-7; TRBD1 matches 12 bases. There are 15 residues in the CDR3. V dropped 2 bases and J dropped 4; count of bases not matched to a gene: 3. The germline V gene encodes CDR1 MNHNY and CDR2 SVGAGI (reference sequence). CDR3 loop: CASSYPGQGAYEQYF. Written as DNA, the CDR3 is TGTGCCAGCAGTTACCCGGGACAGGGGGCTTACGAGCAGTACTTC.

This clone was observed a handful of times. Within the sample, other DNA sequences also encode this same CDR3. The CDR3 DNA reads TGCGCCAGCAGCTTGCGAGGACAAGAGACCCAGTACTTC. It yields the protein CASSLRGQETQYF. The chain recombines TRBV5-1 with TRBJ2-5; unclear D gene. V gave up 1 base and J gave up 2 bases, with 6 bases separating them. The CDR3 contains 13 residues. Germline V gene lookup returns CDR1 SGHRS and CDR2 YFSETQ.

The CDR3 DNA reads as TGCGCCAGCAGCCCAATAACAGGGGGCATGTTCTACGAGCAGTACTTC. Protein: CASSPITGGMFYEQYF. The rearrangement links TRBV5-1 to TRBJ2-7, with 9 positions matching TRBD1. V dropped 4 bases and J dropped 3; count of bases not matched to a gene: 11. Germline assignment: CDR1 SGHRS and CDR2 YFSETQ. This CDR3 region has 16 residues.

The CDR3: CASSSREVAVPSRTDTQYF. CDR3 bases: TGTGCCAGCAGCTCCCGGGAAGTAGCGGTGCCCTCTCGCACAGATACGCAGTATTTT. This sequence joins TRBV7-2 and TRBJ2-3; a weak D match, TRBD2 (6 bases). Trimming removed 4 bases at V and 1 base at J, with 24 bases between. The CDR3 loop spans 19 amino acids. Germline V gene data show CDR1 as SGHTA and CDR2 as FQGNSA.

This clone was seen a handful of times. V and J are TRBV7-2 and TRBJ1-2; 8 nucleotides agree with TRBD1. The CDR3 runs 19 residues. The trim removed 1 base at V and 4 bases at J, leaving 17 bases unmatched. From germline, CDR1 is SGHTA and CDR2 FQGNSA. CDR3 nucleotide sequence: TGTGCCAGCAGCTTAGGAGCGCTGGGCAGGGGGCCCATGGCCTATGGCTACACCTTC. Translated, it gives CASSLGALGRGPMAYGYTF.

The CDR3 coding sequence is TGTGCCATCAGTGGGGTGGTAGCGGGGGATACGCAGTATTTT. This sequence encodes CAISGVVAGDTQYF. This chain connects TRBV10-3 to TRBJ2-3, with 8 bases aligning to TRBD2. J lost 6 bases, V lost 4 bases, and 6 bases had no gene match. The CDR3 has 14 amino acids. Germline CDR1 is ENHRY and CDR2 is SYGVKD.

The sample holds a few counts of this clone. This chain joins TRBV5-1 and TRBJ2-5, with D possibly being TRBD2 (6 bases). The CDR3 contains 14 residues. V lost 2 bases, J lost 2 bases, and 10 bases lay in between. CDR1 and CDR2 from the germline V gene are SGHRS and YFSETQ. Here the CDR3 DNA reads TGCGCCAGCAGCTTCGGAGGGCCACAAGAGACCCAGTACTTC. This gives the protein CASSFGGPQETQYF.

This clone was seen a few times. This CDR3 is CASRSADSLNYGYTF. CDR3 DNA sequence: TGTGCCAGCAGGTCCGCGGACAGCCTTAACTATGGCTACACCTTC. The rearrangement uses TRBV7-9 and TRBJ1-2, with D perhaps TRBD1 (6 bases). V was cut by 6 bases and J by 1 base, with 15 bases left in between. Germline lookup yields CDR1 SEHNR and CDR2 FQNEAQ (reference sequence). The CDR3 consists of 15 residues.

This clone was found a few times. The V and J genes are TRBV25-1 and TRBJ1-2, with D possibly being TRBD1 (5 bases). Trimming shortened V by 7 bases and J by 8 bases, and 14 bases separated the two germline ends. Per the germline V gene, CDR1 is MGHDK and CDR2 is SYGVNS. The CDR3 totals 12 residues. CDR3 in amino acids: CASTRDAGGYTF. The CDR3 region has the DNA TGTGCCAGCACGCGGGACGCGGGGGGCTACACCTTC.

This clone was found a few times. The chain recombines TRBV9 with TRBJ1-5; a weak D match, TRBD1 (5 bases). The CDR3 runs 14 residues. CDR1 is SGDLS, CDR2 YYNGEE, per germline. Trimming stripped 3 bases from V and 5 bases from J, with 12 bases between. The CDR3 DNA is TGTGCCAGCAGCGCCTCCCCGGGGGATCAGCCCCAGCATTTT. Amino acids: CASSASPGDQPQHF.

The V and J genes are TRBV11-2 and TRBJ1-1, with 7 bases fitting TRBD1. The CDR3 has 14 residues. Per the germline V gene, CDR1 is SGHAT and CDR2 is FQNNGV. Trimming took 1 base from V and 4 from J; bases not matched to a gene: 3. CDR3 nucleotide sequence: TGTGCCAGCAGCTTAGGACAGGGAGTCACTGAAGCTTTCTTT. This translates into CASSLGQGVTEAFF. Drawing the rest from reference TRBV11-2 and TRBJ1-1, the complete variable domain is EAGVAQSPRYKIIEKRQSVAFWCNPISGHATLYWYQQILGQGPKLLIQFQNNGVVDDSQLPKDRFSAERLKGVDSTLKIQPAKLEDSAVYLCASSLGQGVTEAFFGQGTRLTVV.

This clone has just a few counts. The V gene is TRBV11-2, the J gene TRBJ2-2; D is undetermined. The CDR3 sequence is 13 residues long. The V end lost 5 bases, the J end lost 1 base, and 5 bases lay between the germline ends. The germline V gene encodes CDR1 SGHAT and CDR2 FQNNGV. The CDR3 protein is CASSARNTGELFF. The CDR3 DNA is TGTGCCAGCAGCGCGAGGAACACCGGGGAGCTGTTTTTT.

This clone was detected a few times. The chain has TRBV14 and TRBJ2-7; TRBD2 might be the D (5 bases). The CDR3 contains 12 residues. Trimming removed 3 bases from V and 4 bases from J, with 7 bases in between. Germline CDR1 and CDR2: SGHDN and FVKESK. CDR3 sequence (DNA): TGTGCCAGCAGCCAGGACTCTTACGAGCAGTACTTC. Residues: CASSQDSYEQYF.